These T cell receptor beta chains were read from a single sample in a study of CD8 T cells in ankylosing spondylitis. TCRdb independently ran MiXCR on the 5' RACE reads; one entry per CDR3 protein. The table includes a few hundred thousand distinct CDR3 sequences, around 11% detected once. The sequencing sample was made of blood, either unsorted or a sorted T cell fraction (not recorded which). The receptors originated from a male donor with ankylosing spondylitis or in good health (not recorded which). CDR3s include the opening cysteine and the closing phenylalanine or tryptophan. D genes are given only for firm matches. Expanded clones are given a class, and other clones once, few, many or no size at all.

v_gene: TRBV28; abundance: many; d_gene: NA; j_gene: TRBJ2-5; CDR3aa: CASSAGGTQETQYF; CDR3nt: TGTGCCAGCAGTGCCGGGGGTACCCAAGAGACCCAGTACTTC
v_gene: TRBV20-1; abundance: NA; d_gene: TRBD1; j_gene: TRBJ1-3; CDR3aa: CSARVQGATSGNTIYF; CDR3nt: TGCAGTGCTAGAGTACAGGGGGCGACCTCTGGAAACACCATATATTTT
v_gene: TRBV2; abundance: NA; d_gene: NA; j_gene: TRBJ2-3; CDR3aa: CASSDWETRTDTQYF; CDR3nt: TGTGCCAGCAGTGATTGGGAAACGCGCACAGATACGCAGTATTTT
v_gene: TRBV10-3; abundance: many; d_gene: TRBD1; j_gene: TRBJ2-5; CDR3aa: CAISDGTVQETQYF; CDR3nt: TGTGCCATCAGTGACGGGACAGTCCAAGAGACCCAGTACTTC
v_gene: TRBV20-1; abundance: few; d_gene: NA; j_gene: TRBJ2-1; CDR3aa: CSASEGSYNEQFF; CDR3nt: TGCAGTGCTAGTGAGGGCTCCTACAATGAGCAGTTCTTC
v_gene: TRBV10-3; abundance: many; d_gene: NA; j_gene: TRBJ2-2; CDR3aa: CAISELGPNTGELFF; CDR3nt: TGTGCCATCAGTGAGCTTGGTCCGAACACCGGGGAGCTGTTTTTT
v_gene: TRBV20-1; abundance: NA; d_gene: NA; j_gene: TRBJ2-3; CDR3aa: CSAEAVDTQYF; CDR3nt: TGCAGTGCTGAAGCGGTGGATACGCAGTATTTT
v_gene: TRBV9; abundance: many; d_gene: NA; j_gene: TRBJ2-5; CDR3aa: CASSSGQETQYF; CDR3nt: TGTGCCAGCTCTTCGGGGCAAGAGACCCAGTACTTC
v_gene: TRBV5-1; abundance: NA; d_gene: TRBD2; j_gene: TRBJ2-1; CDR3aa: CASSPRSGRAGSEQFF; CDR3nt: TGCGCCAGCAGCCCACGGAGCGGGAGGGCCGGTTCAGAGCAGTTCTTC
v_gene: TRBV6-2/TRBV6-3; abundance: many; d_gene: NA; j_gene: TRBJ1-1; CDR3aa: CASRTGAATEAFF; CDR3nt: TGTGCCAGCCGAACGGGGGCAGCCACTGAAGCTTTCTTT
v_gene: TRBV24-1; abundance: NA; d_gene: TRBD2; j_gene: TRBJ2-5; CDR3aa: CATSDPSPGIPSGSGETQYF; CDR3nt: TGTGCCACCAGTGACCCCAGCCCGGGCATACCCAGCGGGAGCGGCGAGACCCAGTACTTC
v_gene: TRBV7-2; abundance: NA; d_gene: NA; j_gene: TRBJ2-7; CDR3aa: CASSLVVSTEQYF; CDR3nt: TGTGCCAGCAGCTTGGTAGTGTCTACCGAGCAGTACTTC
v_gene: TRBV2; abundance: NA; d_gene: NA; j_gene: TRBJ2-1; CDR3aa: CASHGTGFYNEQFF; CDR3nt: TGTGCCAGCCACGGGACGGGCTTCTACAATGAGCAGTTCTTC
v_gene: TRBV5-1; abundance: many; d_gene: TRBD1; j_gene: TRBJ1-2; CDR3aa: CASSMGQSDGYTF; CDR3nt: TGCGCCAGCAGCATGGGACAGTCAGATGGCTACACCTTC
v_gene: TRBV12-3/TRBV12-4; abundance: many; d_gene: NA; j_gene: TRBJ2-1; CDR3aa: CASSPGPVTYNEQFF; CDR3nt: TGTGCCAGCAGCCCCGGTCCTGTTACCTACAATGAGCAGTTCTTC
v_gene: TRBV12-3/TRBV12-4; abundance: many; d_gene: NA; j_gene: TRBJ2-5; CDR3aa: CASSLTSPPQTQYF; CDR3nt: TGTGCCAGCAGTTTGACTAGTCCCCCGCAGACCCAGTACTTC
v_gene: TRBV20-1; abundance: many; d_gene: NA; j_gene: TRBJ1-2; CDR3aa: CSALYRRRYGYTF; CDR3nt: TGCAGTGCTTTATACAGGCGCCGCTATGGCTACACCTTC
v_gene: TRBV7-2; abundance: once; d_gene: NA; j_gene: TRBJ2-3; CDR3aa: CASSLGPGAQDTQYF; CDR3nt: TGTGCCAGCAGCTTAGGGCCGGGGGCTCAAGATACGCAGTATTTT
v_gene: TRBV11-2; abundance: NA; d_gene: NA; j_gene: TRBJ2-2; CDR3aa: CASSTPGTGELFF; CDR3nt: TGTGCCAGCAGCACCCCAGGGACCGGGGAGCTGTTTTTT
v_gene: TRBV12-5; abundance: many; d_gene: TRBD1; j_gene: TRBJ2-4; CDR3aa: CASGVTGGAKNIQYF; CDR3nt: TGTGCTAGTGGGGTAACAGGGGGAGCCAAAAACATTCAGTACTTC
v_gene: TRBV20-1; abundance: many; d_gene: TRBD2; j_gene: TRBJ2-7; CDR3aa: CSARGLGAYEQYF; CDR3nt: TGCAGTGCTAGGGGACTAGGTGCCTACGAGCAGTACTTC
v_gene: TRBV11-2; abundance: many; d_gene: NA; j_gene: TRBJ2-3; CDR3aa: CASSLETGRGNHDTQYF; CDR3nt: TGTGCCAGCAGCTTAGAGACAGGGCGGGGAAACCACGATACGCAGTATTTT
v_gene: TRBV5-1; abundance: many; d_gene: NA; j_gene: TRBJ2-1; CDR3aa: CASSPIGVNEQFF; CDR3nt: TGCGCCAGCAGCCCTATCGGGGTAAATGAGCAGTTCTTC
v_gene: TRBV14; abundance: many; d_gene: NA; j_gene: TRBJ2-1; CDR3aa: CASSPSSPYNEQFF; CDR3nt: TGTGCCAGCAGCCCTTCGTCACCCTACAATGAGCAGTTCTTC